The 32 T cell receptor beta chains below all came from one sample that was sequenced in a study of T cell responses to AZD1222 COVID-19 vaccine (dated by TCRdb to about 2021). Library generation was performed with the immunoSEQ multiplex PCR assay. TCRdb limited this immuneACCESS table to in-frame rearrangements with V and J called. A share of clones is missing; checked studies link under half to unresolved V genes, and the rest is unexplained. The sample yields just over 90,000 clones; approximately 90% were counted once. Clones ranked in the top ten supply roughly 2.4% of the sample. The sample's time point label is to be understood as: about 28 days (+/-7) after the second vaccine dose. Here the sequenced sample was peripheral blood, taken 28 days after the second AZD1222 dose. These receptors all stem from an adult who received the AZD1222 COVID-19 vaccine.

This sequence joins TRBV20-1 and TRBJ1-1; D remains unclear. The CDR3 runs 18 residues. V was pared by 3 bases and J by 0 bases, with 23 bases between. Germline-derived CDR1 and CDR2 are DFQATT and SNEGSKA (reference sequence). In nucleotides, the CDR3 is TGCAGTGCTAGTATTCTATCAAGTTCTCAGGCTTTGAACACTGAAGCTTTCTTT. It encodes CSASILSSSQALNTEAFF.

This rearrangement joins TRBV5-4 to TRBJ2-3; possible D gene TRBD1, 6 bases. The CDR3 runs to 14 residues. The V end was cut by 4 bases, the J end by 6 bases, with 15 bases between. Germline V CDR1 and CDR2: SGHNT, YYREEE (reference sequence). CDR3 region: CASSIQGPPDTQYF. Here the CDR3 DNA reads TGTGCCAGCAGCATACAGGGACCCCCGGATACGCAGTATTTT.

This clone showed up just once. DNA of the CDR3: TGTGCCAGTAGTAGGGAATTAGGTACCCCCGGGAGGACCGAGCAGTACTTC. It specifies CASSRELGTPGRTEQYF. The rearrangement links TRBV19 to TRBJ2-7; 7 bases agree with TRBD2. Germline CDR1 is LNHDA and CDR2 is SQIVND (reference sequence). J lost 6 bases, V lost 4 bases, and 18 bases had no gene match. The CDR3 runs to 17 residues.

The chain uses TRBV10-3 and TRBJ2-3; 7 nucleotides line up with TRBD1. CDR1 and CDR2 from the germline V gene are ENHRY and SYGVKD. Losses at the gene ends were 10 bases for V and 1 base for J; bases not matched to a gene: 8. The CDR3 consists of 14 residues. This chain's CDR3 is CATQGGQGTDTQYF. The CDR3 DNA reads TGTGCCACCCAAGGGGGCCAAGGCACAGATACGCAGTATTTT.

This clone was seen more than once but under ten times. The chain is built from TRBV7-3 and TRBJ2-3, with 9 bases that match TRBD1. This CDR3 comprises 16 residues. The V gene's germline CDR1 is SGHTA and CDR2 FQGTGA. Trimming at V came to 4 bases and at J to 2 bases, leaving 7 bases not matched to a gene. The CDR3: CASSSPDRGDTDTQYF. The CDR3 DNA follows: TGTGCCAGCAGCTCCCCGGACAGGGGCGACACAGATACGCAGTATTTT.

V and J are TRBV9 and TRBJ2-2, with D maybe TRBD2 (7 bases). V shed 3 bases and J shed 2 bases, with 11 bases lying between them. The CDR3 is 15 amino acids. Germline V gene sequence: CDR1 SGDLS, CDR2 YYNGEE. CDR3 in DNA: TGTGCCAGCAGCGCCGGGGGGCTCAACACCGGGGAGCTGTTTTTT. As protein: CASSAGGLNTGELFF.

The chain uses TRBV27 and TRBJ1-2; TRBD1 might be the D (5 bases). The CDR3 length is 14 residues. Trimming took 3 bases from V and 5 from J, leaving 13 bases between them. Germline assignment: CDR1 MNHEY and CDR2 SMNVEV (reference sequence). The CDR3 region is CASSLGGIPYGYTF. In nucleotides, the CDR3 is TGTGCCAGCAGTTTGGGGGGGATCCCATATGGCTACACCTTC.

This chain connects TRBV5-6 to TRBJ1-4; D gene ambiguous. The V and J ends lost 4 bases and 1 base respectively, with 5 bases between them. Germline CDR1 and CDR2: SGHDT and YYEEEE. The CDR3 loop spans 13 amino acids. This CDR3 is CASSAETNEKLFF. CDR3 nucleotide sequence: TGTGCCAGCAGCGCCGAAACTAATGAAAAACTGTTTTTT. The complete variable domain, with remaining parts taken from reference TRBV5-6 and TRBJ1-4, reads DAGVTQSPTHLIKTRGQQVTLRCSPKSGHDTVSWYQQALGQGPQFIFQYYEEEERQRGNFPDRFSGHQFPNYSSELNVNALLLGDSALYLCASSAETNEKLFFGSGTQLSVL.

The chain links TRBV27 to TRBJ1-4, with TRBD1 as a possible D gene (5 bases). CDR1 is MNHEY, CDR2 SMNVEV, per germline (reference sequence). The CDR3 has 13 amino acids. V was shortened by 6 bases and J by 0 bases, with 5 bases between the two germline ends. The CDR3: CASRGATNEKLFF. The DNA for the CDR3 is TGTGCCAGCAGGGGGGCAACTAATGAAAAACTGTTTTTT. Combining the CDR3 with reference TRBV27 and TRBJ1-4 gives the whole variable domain EAQVTQNPRYLITVTGKKLTVTCSQNMNHEYMSWYRQDPGLGLRQIYYSMNVEVTDKGDVPEGYKVSRKEKRNFPLILESPSPNQTSLYFCASRGATNEKLFFGSGTQLSVL.

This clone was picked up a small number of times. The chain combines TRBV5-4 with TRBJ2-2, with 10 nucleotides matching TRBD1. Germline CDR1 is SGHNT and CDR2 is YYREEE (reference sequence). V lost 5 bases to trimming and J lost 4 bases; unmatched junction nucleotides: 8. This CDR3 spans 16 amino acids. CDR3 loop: CASSSGQGGSTGELFF. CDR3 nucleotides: TGTGCCAGCAGTTCTGGACAGGGGGGGTCCACCGGGGAGCTGTTTTTT.

In DNA, the CDR3 is TGTGCCAGCAGCTTAGGATCGGGGGCCGGAGATGAGCAGTTCTTC. Translated, it gives CASSLGSGAGDEQFF. The chain links TRBV7-3 to TRBJ2-1, with D perhaps assigned TRBD1 or TRBD2 (6 bases each). This CDR3 spans 15 amino acids. CDR1 SGHTA and CDR2 FQGTGA come from the germline V gene. The V and J ends lost 2 bases and 8 bases respectively, with 16 bases between them.

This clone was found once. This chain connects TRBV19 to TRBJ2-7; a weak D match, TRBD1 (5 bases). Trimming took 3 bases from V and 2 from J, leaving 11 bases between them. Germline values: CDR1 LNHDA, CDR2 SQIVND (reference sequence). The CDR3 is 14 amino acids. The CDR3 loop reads CASSMTVTTYEQYF. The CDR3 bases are TGTGCCAGTAGTATGACAGTTACCACCTACGAGCAGTACTTC. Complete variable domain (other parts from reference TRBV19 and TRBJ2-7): DGGITQSPKYLFRKEGQNVTLSCEQNLNHDAMYWYRQDPGQGLRLIYYSQIVNDFQKGDIAEGYSVSREKKESFPLTVTSAQKNPTAFYLCASSMTVTTYEQYFGPGTRLTVT.

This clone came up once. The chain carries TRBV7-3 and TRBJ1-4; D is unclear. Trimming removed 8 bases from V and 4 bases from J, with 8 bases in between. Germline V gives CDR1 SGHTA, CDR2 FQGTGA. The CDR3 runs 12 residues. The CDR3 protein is CASSGLNEKLFF. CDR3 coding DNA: TGTGCCAGCTCCGGGCTTAATGAAAAACTGTTTTTT.

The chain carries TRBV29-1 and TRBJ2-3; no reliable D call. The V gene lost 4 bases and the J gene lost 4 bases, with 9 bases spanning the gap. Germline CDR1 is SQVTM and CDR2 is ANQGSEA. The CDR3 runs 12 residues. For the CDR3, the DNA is TGCAGCGTTGTGAAAGGAGCAGATACGCAGTATTTT. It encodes CSVVKGADTQYF.

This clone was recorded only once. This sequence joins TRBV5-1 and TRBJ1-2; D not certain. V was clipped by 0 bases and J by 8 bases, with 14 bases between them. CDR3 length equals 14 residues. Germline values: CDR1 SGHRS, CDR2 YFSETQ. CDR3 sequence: CASSLGGRPGGYTF. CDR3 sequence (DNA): TGCGCCAGCAGCTTGGGCGGCAGGCCCGGGGGCTACACCTTC.

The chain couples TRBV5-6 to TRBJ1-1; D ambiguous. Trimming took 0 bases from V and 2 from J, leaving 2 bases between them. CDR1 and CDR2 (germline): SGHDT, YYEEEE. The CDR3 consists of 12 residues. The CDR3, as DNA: TGTGCCAGCAGCTTGGCAAACACTGAAGCTTTCTTT. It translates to CASSLANTEAFF.

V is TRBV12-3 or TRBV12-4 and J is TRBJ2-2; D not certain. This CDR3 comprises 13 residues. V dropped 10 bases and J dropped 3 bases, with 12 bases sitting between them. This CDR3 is CATRPSYTGELFF. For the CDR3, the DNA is TGTGCCACCAGACCCTCTTACACCGGGGAGCTGTTTTTT.

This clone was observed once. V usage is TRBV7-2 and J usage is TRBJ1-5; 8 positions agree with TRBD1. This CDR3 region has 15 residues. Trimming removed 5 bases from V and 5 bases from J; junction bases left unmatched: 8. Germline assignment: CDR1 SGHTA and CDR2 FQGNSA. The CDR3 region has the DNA TGTGCCAGCAGCCTCAGACAGGGGCCCTATCAGCCCCAGCATTTT. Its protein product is CASSLRQGPYQPQHF.

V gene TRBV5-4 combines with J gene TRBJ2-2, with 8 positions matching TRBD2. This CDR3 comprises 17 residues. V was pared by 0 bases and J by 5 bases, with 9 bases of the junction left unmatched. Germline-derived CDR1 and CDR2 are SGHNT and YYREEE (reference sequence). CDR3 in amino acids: CASSLAQRGYRTGELFF. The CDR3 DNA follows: TGTGCCAGCAGCTTGGCCCAGCGGGGGTACAGGACCGGGGAGCTGTTTTTT.

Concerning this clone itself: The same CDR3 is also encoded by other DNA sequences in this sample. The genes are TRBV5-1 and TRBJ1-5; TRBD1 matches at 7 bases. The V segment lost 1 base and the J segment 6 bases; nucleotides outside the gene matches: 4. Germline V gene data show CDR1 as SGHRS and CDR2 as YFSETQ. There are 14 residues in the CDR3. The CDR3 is CASSLLSGGQPQHF. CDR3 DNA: TGCGCCAGCAGCTTGTTGTCAGGGGGTCAGCCCCAGCATTTT.

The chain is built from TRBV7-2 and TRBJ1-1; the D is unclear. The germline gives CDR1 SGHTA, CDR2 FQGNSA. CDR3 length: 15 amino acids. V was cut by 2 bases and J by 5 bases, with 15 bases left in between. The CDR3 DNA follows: TGTGCCAGCAGCTTAAATGGGGTCTCGGGGACTGAAGCTTTCTTT. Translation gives CASSLNGVSGTEAFF. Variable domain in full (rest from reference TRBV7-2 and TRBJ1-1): GAGVSQSPSNKVTEKGKDVELRCDPISGHTALYWYRQSLGQGLEFLIYFQGNSAPDKSGLPSDRFSAERTGGSVSTLTIQRTQQEDSAVYLCASSLNGVSGTEAFFGQGTRLTVV.

CDR3: CATSISGTALGYTF. In nucleotides, the CDR3 is TGTGCCACCAGCATATCCGGGACAGCCTTGGGCTACACCTTC. V is TRBV15 and J is TRBJ1-2; 7 bases map to TRBD1. Losses at the gene ends were 4 bases for V and 8 bases for J; bases not matched to a gene: 10. The CDR3 length is 14 residues. CDR1 is LNHNV, CDR2 YYDKDF, per germline (reference sequence).

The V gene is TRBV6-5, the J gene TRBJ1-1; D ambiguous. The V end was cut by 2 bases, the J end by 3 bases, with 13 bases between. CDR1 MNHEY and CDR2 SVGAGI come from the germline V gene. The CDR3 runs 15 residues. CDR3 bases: TGTGCCAGCAGTTACGTGGGGTCGGCTGACACTGAAGCTTTCTTT. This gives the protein CASSYVGSADTEAFF.

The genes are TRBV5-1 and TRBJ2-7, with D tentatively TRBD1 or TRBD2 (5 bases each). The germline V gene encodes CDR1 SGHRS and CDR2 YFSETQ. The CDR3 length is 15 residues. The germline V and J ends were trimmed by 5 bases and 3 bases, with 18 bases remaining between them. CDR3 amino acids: CASSPKRGRIYEQYF. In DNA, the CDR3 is TGCGCCAGCAGTCCCAAGAGGGGTAGAATCTACGAGCAGTACTTC. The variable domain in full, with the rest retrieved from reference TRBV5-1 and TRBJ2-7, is KAGVTQTPRYLIKTRGQQVTLSCSPISGHRSVSWYQQTPGQGLQFLFEYFSETQRNKGNFPGRFSGRQFSNSRSEMNVSTLELGDSALYLCASSPKRGRIYEQYFGPGTRLTVT.

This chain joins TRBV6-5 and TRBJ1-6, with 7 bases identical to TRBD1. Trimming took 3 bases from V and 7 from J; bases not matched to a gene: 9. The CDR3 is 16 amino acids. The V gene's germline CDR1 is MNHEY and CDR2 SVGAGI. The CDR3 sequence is CASSYLQGIGNSPLHF. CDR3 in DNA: TGTGCCAGCAGTTATTTACAGGGGATAGGAAATTCACCCCTCCACTTT.

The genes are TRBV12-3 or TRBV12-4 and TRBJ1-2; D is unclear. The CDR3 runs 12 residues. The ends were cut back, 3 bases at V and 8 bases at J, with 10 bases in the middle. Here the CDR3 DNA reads TGTGCCAGCAGTTTGTTAGGGAAGGGCTACACCTTC. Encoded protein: CASSLLGKGYTF.

DNA for the CDR3: TGTGCCAGCAGTGGAGGTCGGGAGCTGAGCACAGATACGCAGTATTTT. This encodes CASSGGRELSTDTQYF. V gene TRBV2 combines with J gene TRBJ2-3, with D maybe TRBD2 (6 bases). This CDR3 has 16 residues. Trimming pared 4 bases from V and 0 bases from J, leaving 14 bases between. Looked up from germline, CDR1 is SNHLY and CDR2 is FYNNEI.

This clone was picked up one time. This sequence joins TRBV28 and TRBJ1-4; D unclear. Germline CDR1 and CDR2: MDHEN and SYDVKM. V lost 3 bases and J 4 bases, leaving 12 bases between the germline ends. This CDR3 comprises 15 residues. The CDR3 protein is CASSFLGPGNEKLFF. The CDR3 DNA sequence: TGTGCCAGCAGTTTTTTAGGGCCCGGTAATGAAAAACTGTTTTTT.

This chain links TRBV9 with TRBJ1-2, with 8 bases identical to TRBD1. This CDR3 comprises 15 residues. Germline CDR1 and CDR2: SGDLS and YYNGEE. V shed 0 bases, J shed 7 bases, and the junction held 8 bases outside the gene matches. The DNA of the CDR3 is TGTGCCAGCAGCGTAGATCCAGGGGGCGGTGGTGGCTACACCTTC. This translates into CASSVDPGGGGGYTF.

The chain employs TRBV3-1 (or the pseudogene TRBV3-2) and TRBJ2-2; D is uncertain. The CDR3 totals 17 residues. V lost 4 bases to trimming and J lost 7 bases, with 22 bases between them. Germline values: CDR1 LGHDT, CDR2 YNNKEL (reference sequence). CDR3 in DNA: TGTGCCAGCAGCCTTTCCTACCCGACCGTAGACATCGGGGAGCTGTTTTTT. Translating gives CASSLSYPTVDIGELFF.

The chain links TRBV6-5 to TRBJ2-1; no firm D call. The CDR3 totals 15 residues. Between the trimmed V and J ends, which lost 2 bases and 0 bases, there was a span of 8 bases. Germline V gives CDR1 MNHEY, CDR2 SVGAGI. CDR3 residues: CASSYTESSYNEQFF. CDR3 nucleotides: TGTGCCAGCAGTTACACGGAGAGCTCCTACAATGAGCAGTTCTTC.

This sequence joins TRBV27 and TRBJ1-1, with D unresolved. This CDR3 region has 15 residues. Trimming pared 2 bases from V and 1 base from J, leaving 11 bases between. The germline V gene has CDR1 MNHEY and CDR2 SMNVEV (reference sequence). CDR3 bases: TGTGCCAGCAGTTTAAAGTACCCGGGGAACACTGAAGCTTTCTTT. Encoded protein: CASSLKYPGNTEAFF.